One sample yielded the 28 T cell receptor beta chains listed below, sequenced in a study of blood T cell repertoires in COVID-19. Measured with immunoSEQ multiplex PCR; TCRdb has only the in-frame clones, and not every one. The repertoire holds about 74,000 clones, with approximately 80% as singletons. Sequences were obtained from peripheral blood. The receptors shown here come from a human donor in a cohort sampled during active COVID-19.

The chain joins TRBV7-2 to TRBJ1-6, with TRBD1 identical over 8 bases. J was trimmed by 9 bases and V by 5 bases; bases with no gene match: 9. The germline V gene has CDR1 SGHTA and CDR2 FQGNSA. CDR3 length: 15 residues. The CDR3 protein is CASSTDRGFTSPLHF. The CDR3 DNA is TGTGCCAGCAGCACAGACAGGGGATTCACTTCACCCCTCCACTTT.

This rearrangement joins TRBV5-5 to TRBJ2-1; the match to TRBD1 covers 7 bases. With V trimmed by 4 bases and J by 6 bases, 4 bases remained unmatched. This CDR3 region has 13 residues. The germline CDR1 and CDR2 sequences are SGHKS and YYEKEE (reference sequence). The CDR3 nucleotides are TGTGCCAGCAGCGAGGGACAGATCAATGAGCAGTTCTTC. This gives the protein CASSEGQINEQFF.

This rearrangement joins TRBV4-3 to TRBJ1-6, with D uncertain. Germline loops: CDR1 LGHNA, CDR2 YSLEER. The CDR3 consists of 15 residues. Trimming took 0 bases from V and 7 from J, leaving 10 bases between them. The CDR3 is CASSQDSSQNSPLHF. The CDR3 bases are TGCGCCAGCAGCCAAGATAGCTCGCAGAATTCACCCCTCCACTTT.

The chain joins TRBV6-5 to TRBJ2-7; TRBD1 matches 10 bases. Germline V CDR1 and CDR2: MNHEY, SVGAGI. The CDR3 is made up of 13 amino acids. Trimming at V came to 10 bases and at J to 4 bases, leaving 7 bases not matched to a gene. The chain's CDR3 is CATRQGALYEQYF. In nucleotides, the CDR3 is TGTGCCACTCGACAGGGGGCTTTATACGAGCAGTACTTC.

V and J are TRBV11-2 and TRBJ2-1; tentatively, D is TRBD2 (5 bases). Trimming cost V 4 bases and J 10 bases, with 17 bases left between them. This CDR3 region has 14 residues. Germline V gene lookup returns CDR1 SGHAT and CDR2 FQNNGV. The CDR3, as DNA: TGTGCCAGCAGCTCAAGCGGTATGGTCAGGGAGCAGTTCTTC. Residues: CASSSSGMVREQFF.

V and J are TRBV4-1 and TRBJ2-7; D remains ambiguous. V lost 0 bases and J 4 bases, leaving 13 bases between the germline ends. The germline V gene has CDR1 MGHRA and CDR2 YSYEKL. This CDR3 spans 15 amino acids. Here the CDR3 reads CASSQDSSFTYEQYF. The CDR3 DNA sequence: TGCGCCAGCAGCCAAGATAGTTCCTTCACGTACGAGCAGTACTTC.

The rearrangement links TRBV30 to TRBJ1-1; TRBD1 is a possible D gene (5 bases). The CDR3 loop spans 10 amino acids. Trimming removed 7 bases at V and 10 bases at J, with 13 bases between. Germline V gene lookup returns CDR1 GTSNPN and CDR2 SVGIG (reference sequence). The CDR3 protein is CASLGGTAFF. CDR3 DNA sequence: TGTGCCTCCTTGGGGGGAACAGCTTTCTTT.

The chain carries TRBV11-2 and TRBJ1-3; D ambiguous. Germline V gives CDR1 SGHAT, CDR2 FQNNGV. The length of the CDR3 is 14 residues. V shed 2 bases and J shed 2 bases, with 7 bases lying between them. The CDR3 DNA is TGTGCCAGCAGCTTATTAGTAACTGGAAACACCATATATTTT. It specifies CASSLLVTGNTIYF.

DNA for the CDR3: TGTGCCAGTCAGCGTCTTAATAATTCACCCCTCCACTTT. Amino acids: CASQRLNNSPLHF. The genes are TRBV9 and TRBJ1-6, with D uncertain. CDR3 length equals 13 residues. V gave up 8 bases and J gave up 5 bases, with 11 bases separating them. Per germline, CDR1 SGDLS and CDR2 YYNGEE.

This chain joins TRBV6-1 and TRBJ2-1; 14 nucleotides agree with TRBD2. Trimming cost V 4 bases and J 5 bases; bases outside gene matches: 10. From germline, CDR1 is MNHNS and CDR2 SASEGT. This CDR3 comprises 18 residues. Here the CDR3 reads CASSVLTSGGGGDNEQFF. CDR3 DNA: TGTGCCAGCAGTGTCCTGACTAGCGGGGGGGGAGGTGACAATGAGCAGTTCTTC.

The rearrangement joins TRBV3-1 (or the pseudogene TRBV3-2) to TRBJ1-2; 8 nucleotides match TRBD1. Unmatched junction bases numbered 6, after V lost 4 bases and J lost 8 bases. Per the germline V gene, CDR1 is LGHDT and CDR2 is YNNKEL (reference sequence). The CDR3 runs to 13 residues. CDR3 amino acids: CASSLGQGRGYTF. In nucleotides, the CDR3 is TGTGCCAGCAGCCTCGGACAGGGCCGGGGCTACACCTTC.

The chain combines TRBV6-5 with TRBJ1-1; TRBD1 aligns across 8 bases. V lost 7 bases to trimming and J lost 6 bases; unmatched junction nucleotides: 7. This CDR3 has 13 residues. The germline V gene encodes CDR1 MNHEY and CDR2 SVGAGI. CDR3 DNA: TGTGCCAGCACGGGACAGGCTACGGCTGAAGCTTTCTTT. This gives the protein CASTGQATAEAFF.

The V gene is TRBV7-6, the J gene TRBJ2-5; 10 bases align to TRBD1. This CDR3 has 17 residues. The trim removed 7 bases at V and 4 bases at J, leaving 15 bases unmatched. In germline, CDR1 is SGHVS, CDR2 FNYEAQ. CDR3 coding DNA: TGTGCCAGCACCTTGACGAGCGGGACAGGGGTGGGAGAGACCCAGTACTTC. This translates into CASTLTSGTGVGETQYF.

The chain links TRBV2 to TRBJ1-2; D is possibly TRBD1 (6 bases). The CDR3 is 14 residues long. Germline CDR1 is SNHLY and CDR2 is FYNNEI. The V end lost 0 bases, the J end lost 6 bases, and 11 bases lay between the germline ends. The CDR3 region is CASSEARAGDGYTF. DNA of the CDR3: TGTGCCAGCAGTGAAGCGAGGGCAGGGGATGGCTACACCTTC.

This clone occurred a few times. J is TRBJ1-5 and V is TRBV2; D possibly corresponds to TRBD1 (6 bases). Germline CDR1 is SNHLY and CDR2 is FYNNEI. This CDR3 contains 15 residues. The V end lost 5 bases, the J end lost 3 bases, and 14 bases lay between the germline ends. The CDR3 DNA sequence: TGTGCCAGCAGTCTACAGGGCGGTAACAATCAGCCCCAGCATTTT. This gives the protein CASSLQGGNNQPQHF.

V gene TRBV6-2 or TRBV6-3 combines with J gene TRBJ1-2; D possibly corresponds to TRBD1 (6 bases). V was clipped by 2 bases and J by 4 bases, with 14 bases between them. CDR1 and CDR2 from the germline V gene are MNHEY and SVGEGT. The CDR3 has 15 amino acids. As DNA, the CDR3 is TGTGCCAGCAGTTACGGTGGGGGCACTGGCTATGGCTACACCTTC. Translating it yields CASSYGGGTGYGYTF.

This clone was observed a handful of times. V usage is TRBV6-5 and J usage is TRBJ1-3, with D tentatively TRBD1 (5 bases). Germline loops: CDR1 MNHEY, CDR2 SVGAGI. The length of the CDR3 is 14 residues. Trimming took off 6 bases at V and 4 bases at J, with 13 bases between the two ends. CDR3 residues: CASSRGPGGNTIYF. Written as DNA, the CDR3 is TGTGCCAGCAGCCGCGGTCCAGGGGGAAACACCATATATTTT.

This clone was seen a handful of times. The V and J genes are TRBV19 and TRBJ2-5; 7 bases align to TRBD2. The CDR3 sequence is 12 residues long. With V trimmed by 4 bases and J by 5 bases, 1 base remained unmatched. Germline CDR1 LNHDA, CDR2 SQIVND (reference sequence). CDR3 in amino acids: CASSRGGETQYF. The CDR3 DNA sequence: TGTGCCAGTAGTAGGGGGGGTGAGACCCAGTACTTC.

The CDR3 nucleotides are TGCGCCAGCAGTGAGTCCCCCAGCTCTGGAAACACCATATATTTT. This sequence encodes CASSESPSSGNTIYF. V gene TRBV10-2 combines with J gene TRBJ1-3; D call uncertain. The CDR3 extends over 15 amino acids. CDR1 is WSHSY and CDR2 is SAAADI in the germline V gene. The V gene lost 0 bases and the J gene lost 0 bases, with 6 bases spanning the gap.

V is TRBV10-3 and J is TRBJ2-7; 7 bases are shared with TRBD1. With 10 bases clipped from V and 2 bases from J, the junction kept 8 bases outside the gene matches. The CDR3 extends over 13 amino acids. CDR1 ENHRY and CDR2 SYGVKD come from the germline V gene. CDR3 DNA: TGTGCCACCGAACCCCAGGGGGCCTACGAGCAGTACTTC. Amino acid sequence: CATEPQGAYEQYF.

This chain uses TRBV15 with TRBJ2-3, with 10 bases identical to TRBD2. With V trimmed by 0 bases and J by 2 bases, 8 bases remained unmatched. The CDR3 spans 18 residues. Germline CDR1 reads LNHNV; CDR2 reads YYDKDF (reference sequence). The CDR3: CATSRDSLAGGITDTQYF. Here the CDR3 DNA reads TGTGCCACCAGCAGAGATAGTTTAGCGGGAGGTATCACAGATACGCAGTATTTT.

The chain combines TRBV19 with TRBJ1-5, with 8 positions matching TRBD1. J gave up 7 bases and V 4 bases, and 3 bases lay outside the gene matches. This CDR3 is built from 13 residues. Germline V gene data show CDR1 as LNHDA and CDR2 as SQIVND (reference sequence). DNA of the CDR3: TGTGCCAGTAGTAACACAGGGGGACAGCCCCAGCATTTT. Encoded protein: CASSNTGGQPQHF.

CDR3 residues: CASSTGLNTEAFF. As DNA, the CDR3 is TGTGCCAGCAGTACCGGGTTGAACACTGAAGCTTTCTTT. The chain recombines TRBV12-3 or TRBV12-4 with TRBJ1-1; D call uncertain. This CDR3 is 13 amino acids long. The germline V and J ends were trimmed by 5 bases and 0 bases, with 7 bases remaining between them.

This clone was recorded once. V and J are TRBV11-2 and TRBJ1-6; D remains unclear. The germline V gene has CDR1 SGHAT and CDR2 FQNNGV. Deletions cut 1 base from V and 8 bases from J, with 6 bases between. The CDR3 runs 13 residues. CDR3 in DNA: TGTGCCAGCAGCTTAGGAGTGTATTCACCCCTCCACTTT. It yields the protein CASSLGVYSPLHF.

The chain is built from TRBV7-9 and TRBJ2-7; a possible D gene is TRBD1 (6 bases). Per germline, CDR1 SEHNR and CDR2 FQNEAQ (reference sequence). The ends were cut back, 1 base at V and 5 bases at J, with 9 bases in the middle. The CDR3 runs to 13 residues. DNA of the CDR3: TGTGCCAGCAGCTTAGATGGGGGCGACGAGCAGTACTTC. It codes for CASSLDGGDEQYF.

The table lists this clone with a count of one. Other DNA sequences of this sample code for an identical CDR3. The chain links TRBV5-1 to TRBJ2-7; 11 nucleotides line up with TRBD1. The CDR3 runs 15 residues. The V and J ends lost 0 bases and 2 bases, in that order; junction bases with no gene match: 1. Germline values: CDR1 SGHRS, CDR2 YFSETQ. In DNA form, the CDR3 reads TGCGCCAGCAGCTTGGAGGGACAGGGGGCCTACGAGCAGTACTTC. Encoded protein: CASSLEGQGAYEQYF.

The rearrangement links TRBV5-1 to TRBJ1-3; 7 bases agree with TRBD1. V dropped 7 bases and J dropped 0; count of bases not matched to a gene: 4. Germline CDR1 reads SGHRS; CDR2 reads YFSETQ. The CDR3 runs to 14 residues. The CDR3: CASAQGSSGNTIYF. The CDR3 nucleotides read TGCGCCAGCGCACAGGGGTCCTCTGGAAACACCATATATTTT.

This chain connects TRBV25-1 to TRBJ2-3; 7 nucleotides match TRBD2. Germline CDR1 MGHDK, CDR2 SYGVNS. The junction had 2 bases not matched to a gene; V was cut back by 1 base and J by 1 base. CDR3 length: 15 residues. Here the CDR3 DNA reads TGTGCCAGCAGTGAATGGACTAGGGGCACAGATACGCAGTATTTT. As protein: CASSEWTRGTDTQYF. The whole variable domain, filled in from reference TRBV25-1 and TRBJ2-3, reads EADIYQTPRYLVIGTGKKITLECSQTMGHDKMYWYQQDPGMELHLIHYSYGVNSTEKGDLSSESTVSRIRTEHFPLTLESARPSHTSQYLCASSEWTRGTDTQYFGPGTRLTVL.